The 32 T cell receptor beta chains below all came from one sample that was sequenced in a study of OX40 agonist ivuxolimab in advanced cancers. Profiling relied on immunoSEQ multiplex PCR, and the TCRdb table lists in-frame clones only, not all of them. Altogether roughly 67,000 clones are present, roughly 90% being singletons, with the ten largest covering roughly a tenth. The sequenced sample was CD4+ or CD8+ T cells sorted from blood, obtained in a trial of the OX40 agonist ivuxolimab. These receptors were taken from an adult with an advanced solid tumor such as melanoma, head and neck, liver or kidney cancer.

The chain links TRBV27 to TRBJ2-4; D possibly corresponds to TRBD2 (6 bases). Germline V CDR1 and CDR2: MNHEY, SMNVEV (reference sequence). CDR3 length: 13 residues. With 4 bases removed from V and 4 bases from J, the gap between germline ends came to 8 bases. The CDR3 DNA sequence: TGTGCCAGCAGTTGGGGGACTAAAAACATTCAGTACTTC. This gives the protein CASSWGTKNIQYF.

J is TRBJ2-3 and V is TRBV6-4, with TRBD2 identical over 8 bases. The trim removed 4 bases at V and 1 base at J, leaving 7 bases unmatched. The CDR3 spans 16 residues. Germline loops: CDR1 MRHNA, CDR2 SNTAGT. DNA for the CDR3: TGTGCCAGCAGTGTTGCGGGACTAGGAGGCACAGATACGCAGTATTTT. This encodes CASSVAGLGGTDTQYF.

CDR3 bases: TGTGCCAGCAGCCAAAGGACAGGAAGCACAGATACGCAGTATTTT. This encodes CASSQRTGSTDTQYF. The V gene is TRBV7-9, the J gene TRBJ2-3; 7 positions agree with TRBD1. The CDR3 sequence is 15 residues long. The J segment lost 0 bases and the V segment lost 5 bases, leaving 5 bases of the junction unmatched. The germline CDR1 and CDR2 sequences are SEHNR and FQNEAQ (reference sequence).

The chain employs TRBV25-1 and TRBJ2-1; 7 positions agree with TRBD1. J was trimmed by 4 bases and V by 3 bases; bases with no gene match: 3. Germline-derived CDR1 and CDR2 are MGHDK and SYGVNS. The CDR3 contains 14 residues. The CDR3 is CASSDPGGYNEQFF. CDR3 in DNA: TGTGCCAGCAGTGATCCAGGGGGATACAATGAGCAGTTCTTC.

Turning to this clone: Other DNA sequences in the sample encode the same CDR3. This chain uses TRBV11-2 with TRBJ2-7; TRBD1 agrees at 10 bases. Germline assignment: CDR1 SGHAT and CDR2 FQNNGV. The CDR3 contains 13 residues. V was clipped by 3 bases and J by 6 bases; unmatched bases: 2. For the CDR3, the DNA is TGTGCCAGCAGCTTCGGGACAGGGGCCGAGCAGTACTTC. Translation gives CASSFGTGAEQYF.

The CDR3 region has the DNA TGTGCCAGCAGCTTTAGCGGGGGGGTCTCCACCGGGGAGCTGTTTTTT. Translated: CASSFSGGVSTGELFF. J is TRBJ2-2 and V is TRBV7-3; 11 positions match TRBD2. The germline V gene encodes CDR1 SGHTA and CDR2 FQGTGA. The V segment lost 3 bases and the J segment 4 bases; nucleotides outside the gene matches: 4. This CDR3 has 16 residues.

This chain connects TRBV25-1 to TRBJ2-7; D might be TRBD1 (6 bases). This CDR3 region has 12 residues. V gave up 2 bases and J gave up 6 bases, with 8 bases separating them. In germline, CDR1 is MGHDK, CDR2 SYGVNS. The chain's CDR3 is CASSERGGEQYF. The CDR3 nucleotides are TGTGCCAGCAGTGAAAGAGGGGGCGAGCAGTACTTC.

This clone was observed once. The chain has TRBV27 and TRBJ2-7; 14 bases match TRBD2. The CDR3 totals 15 residues. Germline-derived CDR1 and CDR2 are MNHEY and SMNVEV (reference sequence). The J segment lost 5 bases and the V segment lost 4 bases, leaving 4 bases of the junction unmatched. CDR3 protein: CASSWGTSGGNEQYF. The CDR3 region has the DNA TGTGCCAGCAGTTGGGGGACTAGCGGGGGTAACGAGCAGTACTTC.

The gene calls are TRBV7-2 and TRBJ2-7; 13 bases fit TRBD2. CDR1 and CDR2 from the germline V gene are SGHTA and FQGNSA. V dropped 5 bases and J dropped 3; count of bases not matched to a gene: 7. The length of the CDR3 is 16 residues. The chain's CDR3 is CASSLPTSGGIYEQYF. CDR3 sequence (DNA): TGTGCCAGCAGCCTTCCGACTAGCGGGGGGATCTACGAGCAGTACTTC.

The V and J genes are TRBV10-3 and TRBJ2-7; D is unclear. Germline V lookup: CDR1 ENHRY, CDR2 SYGVKD. This CDR3 region has 11 residues. Trimming cost V 8 bases and J 1 base, with 6 bases left between them. CDR3 loop: CAIGYSYEQYF. The CDR3 DNA follows: TGTGCCATCGGATATTCCTACGAGCAGTACTTC.

Regarding this clone: The same CDR3 arises from other DNA sequences in this sample as well. The V call is TRBV27, the J call TRBJ1-1; a possible D gene is TRBD1 (5 bases). This CDR3 comprises 13 residues. CDR1 and CDR2 from the germline V gene are MNHEY and SMNVEV (reference sequence). V lost 6 bases and J lost 2, with 10 bases in between. CDR3 DNA: TGTGCCAGCAGCCCCGGGACTAACACTGAAGCTTTCTTT. Amino acid sequence: CASSPGTNTEAFF.

As DNA, the CDR3 is TGTGCCAGCAGCTGGGGACAGGGCGCATACGAGCAGTACTTC. The encoded protein is CASSWGQGAYEQYF. The chain uses TRBV11-2 and TRBJ2-7; 9 bases align to TRBD1. Germline CDR1 SGHAT, CDR2 FQNNGV. The CDR3 has 14 amino acids. V trimming: 4 bases; J trimming: 4 bases; junction bases outside the gene matches: 5. Full variable domain (rest looked up from reference TRBV11-2 and TRBJ2-7): EAGVAQSPRYKIIEKRQSVAFWCNPISGHATLYWYQQILGQGPKLLIQFQNNGVVDDSQLPKDRFSAERLKGVDSTLKIQPAKLEDSAVYLCASSWGQGAYEQYFGPGTRLTVT.

The chain joins TRBV27 to TRBJ1-1; unclear D gene. The V gene lost 5 bases and the J gene lost 8 bases, with 9 bases spanning the gap. CDR1 MNHEY and CDR2 SMNVEV come from the germline V gene (reference sequence). The CDR3 loop spans 11 amino acids. CDR3 loop: CASSGGREAFF. CDR3 coding DNA: TGTGCCAGCAGTGGAGGGAGGGAAGCTTTCTTT.

J is TRBJ1-1 and V is TRBV11-2; tentative D call: TRBD1 (5 bases). Germline values: CDR1 SGHAT, CDR2 FQNNGV. V gave up 5 bases and J gave up 3 bases, with 16 bases separating them. The CDR3 spans 15 residues. This CDR3 is CASSPRGGRHTEAFF. The CDR3 DNA reads as TGTGCCAGCAGCCCCCGGGGGGGAAGACACACTGAAGCTTTCTTT.

This chain's CDR3 is CASSLDRVLPTDEQFF. CDR3 sequence (DNA): TGTGCCAGCAGCTTAGACCGGGTCCTCCCAACGGATGAGCAGTTCTTC. J is TRBJ2-1 and V is TRBV7-2, with D unresolved. Germline lookup yields CDR1 SGHTA and CDR2 FQGNSA. The CDR3 is made up of 16 amino acids. V was trimmed by 1 base and J by 8 bases, leaving 18 bases between them.

The chain has TRBV10-1 and TRBJ2-2, with 8 bases identical to TRBD1. This CDR3 has 16 residues. CDR1 and CDR2 (germline): WNHNN, SYGVQD (reference sequence). Trimming took 8 bases from V and 1 from J; bases not matched to a gene: 9. The chain's CDR3 is CASAQRGTGNTGELFF. The CDR3 nucleotides read TGCGCCAGCGCTCAACGGGGGACAGGGAACACCGGGGAGCTGTTTTTT.

CDR3 protein: CASSGRTAMNTEAFF. DNA for the CDR3: TGTGCCAGCAGCGGACGGACAGCAATGAACACTGAAGCTTTCTTT. The rearrangement joins TRBV14 to TRBJ1-1, with D possibly being TRBD1 (6 bases). Per the germline V gene, CDR1 is SGHDN and CDR2 is FVKESK. V was pared by 5 bases and J by 0 bases, with 13 bases between. This CDR3 comprises 15 residues.

The chain links TRBV5-5 to TRBJ1-4; D not certain. The CDR3 spans 17 residues. V was clipped by 0 bases and J by 0 bases, with 12 bases between them. Germline lookup yields CDR1 SGHKS and CDR2 YYEKEE (reference sequence). The CDR3 region is CASSLVPADSTNEKLFF. CDR3 DNA: TGTGCCAGCAGCTTGGTGCCGGCGGACTCAACTAATGAAAAACTGTTTTTT.

The CDR3 sequence: CASSLGENYGYTF. The CDR3 coding sequence is TGCGCCAGCAGCTTGGGAGAAAACTATGGCTACACCTTC. The chain is built from TRBV5-1 and TRBJ1-2; D gene ambiguous. V dropped 0 bases and J dropped 2 bases, with 5 bases sitting between them. The CDR3 runs 13 residues. CDR1 and CDR2 from the germline V gene are SGHRS and YFSETQ.

The CDR3 DNA is TGTGCCAGCAGCGGGGGGGCGGCTGAGCAGTACTTC. Protein: CASSGGAAEQYF. The chain has TRBV7-6 and TRBJ2-7, with D possibly matching TRBD2 (7 bases). Trimming took 5 bases from V and 7 from J, leaving 12 bases between them. The CDR3 length is 12 residues. Germline CDR1 is SGHVS and CDR2 is FNYEAQ.

This chain joins TRBV6-5 and TRBJ1-2; D remains unclear. The CDR3 runs to 13 residues. With 0 bases removed from V and 4 bases from J, the gap between germline ends came to 6 bases. Germline loops: CDR1 MNHEY, CDR2 SVGAGI. CDR3 residues: CASSYSGSYGYTF. The CDR3 DNA reads as TGTGCCAGCAGTTACTCAGGCAGCTATGGCTACACCTTC.

The chain joins TRBV27 to TRBJ2-5; TRBD1 or TRBD2 may be the D gene (6 bases each). The germline V gene encodes CDR1 MNHEY and CDR2 SMNVEV (reference sequence). This CDR3 region has 15 residues. Between the trimmed V and J ends, which lost 6 bases and 5 bases, there was a span of 19 bases. The CDR3 spells CASRPLGGRGETQYF. The CDR3 nucleotides read TGTGCCAGCAGACCCTTGGGGGGCAGGGGTGAGACCCAGTACTTC.

The chain employs TRBV7-9 and TRBJ2-7; D unresolved. The V gene's germline CDR1 is SEHNR and CDR2 FQNEAQ (reference sequence). The CDR3 sequence is 12 residues long. The V end was cut by 5 bases, the J end by 7 bases, with 12 bases between. CDR3 sequence: CASSPSSLEQYF. The CDR3 DNA follows: TGTGCCAGCAGCCCTTCGTCACTTGAGCAGTACTTC. The variable domain in full, completed from reference TRBV7-9 and TRBJ2-7, reads DTGVSQNPRHKITKRGQNVTFRCDPISEHNRLYWYRQTLGQGPEFLTYFQNEAQLEKSRLLSDRFSAERPKGSFSTLEIQRTEQGDSAMYLCASSPSSLEQYFGPGTRLTVT.

This clone came up once. This chain connects TRBV28 to TRBJ1-6, with D unclear. The V end lost 10 bases, the J end lost 1 base, and 8 bases lay between the germline ends. The V gene's germline CDR1 is MDHEN and CDR2 SYDVKM. The CDR3 is 13 residues long. CDR3 in amino acids: CAILRSYNSPLHF. The CDR3 DNA sequence: TGTGCCATCCTGAGGTCCTATAATTCACCCCTCCACTTT.

The chain links TRBV7-6 to TRBJ2-7; a possible D gene is TRBD2 (5 bases). The V gene's germline CDR1 is SGHVS and CDR2 FNYEAQ. The CDR3 is 16 amino acids. V was clipped by 1 base and J by 2 bases, with 15 bases between them. The CDR3 sequence: CASSLGPRGMTYEQYF. The CDR3 nucleotides read TGTGCCAGCAGCTTAGGCCCTCGGGGAATGACCTACGAGCAGTACTTC. Full variable domain (missing parts from reference TRBV7-6 and TRBJ2-7): GAGVSQSPRYKVTKRGQDVALRCDPISGHVSLYWYRQALGQGPEFLTYFNYEAQQDKSGLPNDRFSAERPEGSISTLTIQRTEQRDSAMYRCASSLGPRGMTYEQYFGPGTRLTVT.

This clone was found once. The V and J genes are TRBV5-1 and TRBJ2-7; D might be TRBD1 (5 bases). Germline V gene lookup returns CDR1 SGHRS and CDR2 YFSETQ. The V and J ends lost 7 bases and 6 bases respectively, with 17 bases between them. This CDR3 has 13 amino acids. This chain's CDR3 is CASRQTSGLEQYF. In DNA, the CDR3 is TGCGCCAGCCGCCAAACCTCAGGGCTCGAGCAGTACTTC.

This sequence joins TRBV18 and TRBJ2-1, with 7 bases matching TRBD2. The CDR3 runs to 15 residues. The V segment lost 3 bases and the J segment 1 base; nucleotides outside the gene matches: 3. Germline V gene sequence: CDR1 KGHSH, CDR2 LQKENI. CDR3 protein: CASSPPGGSYNEQFF. DNA of the CDR3: TGTGCCAGCTCACCCCCGGGGGGTTCCTACAATGAGCAGTTCTTC.

This clone was seen just once. J is TRBJ1-2 and V is TRBV7-9; no clear D gene. Germline V gives CDR1 SEHNR, CDR2 FQNEAQ (reference sequence). This CDR3 has 16 residues. V lost 1 base and J 8 bases, leaving 20 bases between the germline ends. CDR3 coding DNA: TGTGCCAGCAGCTTAGAAGGAAGCCGGCTAGTTTACGGCTACACCTTC. As protein: CASSLEGSRLVYGYTF.

Comments on this clone: The same CDR3 also results from other DNA sequences found in this sample. The V and J genes are TRBV2 and TRBJ2-7; D not certain. In germline, CDR1 is SNHLY, CDR2 FYNNEI. V was shortened by 7 bases and J by 0 bases, with 4 bases between the two germline ends. The CDR3 loop spans 11 amino acids. In DNA form, the CDR3 reads TGTGCCAGCACCGGCTCCTACGAGCAGTACTTC. Encoded protein: CASTGSYEQYF.

The chain has TRBV9 and TRBJ1-2, with D perhaps matching TRBD1 (5 bases). V lost 3 bases, J lost 4 bases, and 19 bases lay in between. The CDR3 totals 16 residues. The germline V gene has CDR1 SGDLS and CDR2 YYNGEE. The CDR3 protein is CASSDEWGTRAYGYTF. The CDR3, as DNA: TGTGCCAGCAGCGACGAATGGGGCACGAGGGCCTATGGCTACACCTTC.

The chain employs TRBV4-1 and TRBJ1-5; D gene uncertain. With 0 bases removed from V and 5 bases from J, the gap between germline ends came to 11 bases. This CDR3 contains 15 residues. Germline V gene sequence: CDR1 MGHRA, CDR2 YSYEKL. CDR3 nucleotides: TGCGCCAGCAGCCAAGATCCGGCAGGTCATCAGCCCCAGCATTTT. This translates into CASSQDPAGHQPQHF.

The chain is built from TRBV4-3 and TRBJ1-1; D is unclear. CDR1 is LGHNA and CDR2 is YSLEER in the germline V gene. This CDR3 has 14 amino acids. V was cut by 1 base and J by 5 bases, with 11 bases left in between. The DNA for the CDR3 is TGCGCCAGCAGCCAAGGTGGAAGTTTGACTGAAGCTTTCTTT. Its protein is CASSQGGSLTEAFF.